The 29 T cell receptor beta chains given below trace back to one sample, sequenced in a study of lymphopenia after photon versus proton radiotherapy. The method was immunoSEQ multiplex PCR; TCRdb's version includes in-frame clones alone and lacks a portion of them. The table lists about 20,000 clones, 85% to 90% of them singletons, with approximately 12% in the top ten. The sequencing used peripheral blood, collected from a patient treated with proton-based radiotherapy. These receptors originate from a man of 80 years or more with esophageal cancer.

The gene calls are TRBV7-8 and TRBJ1-4; 8 bases align to TRBD1. This CDR3 is built from 16 residues. Germline assignment: CDR1 SGHVS and CDR2 FQNEAQ. The J segment lost 7 bases and the V segment lost 4 bases, leaving 11 bases of the junction unmatched. The CDR3 sequence: CASSSNVRGQGEKLFF. The DNA for the CDR3 is TGTGCCAGCAGCTCTAACGTCAGGGGGCAGGGTGAAAAACTGTTTTTT.

The CDR3 loop is CASSLGQPYTEAFF. In DNA, the CDR3 is TGTGCCAGCAGCCTTGGACAGCCTTACACTGAAGCTTTCTTT. The rearrangement joins TRBV6-7 to TRBJ1-1; possible D gene TRBD1, 6 bases. TRBV6-7 is labeled an ORF, and its function is uncertain. Trimming took off 6 bases at V and 3 bases at J, with 14 bases between the two ends. The CDR3 spans 14 residues.

The chain is built from TRBV10-3 and TRBJ1-5, with 8 bases lining up with TRBD1. This CDR3 contains 13 residues. Germline V CDR1 and CDR2: ENHRY, SYGVKD. V lost 3 bases to trimming and J lost 11 bases; unmatched junction nucleotides: 6. The CDR3 sequence: CAISDAGGTAQHF. CDR3 nucleotides: TGTGCCATCAGTGATGCAGGGGGCACGGCCCAGCATTTT.

The rearrangement uses TRBV6-6 and TRBJ1-5; D is possibly TRBD1 (6 bases). V shed 10 bases and J shed 0 bases, with 19 bases lying between them. This CDR3 is 16 amino acids long. CDR1 and CDR2 from the germline V gene are MNHNY and SVGAGI (reference sequence). The CDR3 DNA sequence: TGTGCCACCCAGAGGGGGTACGGGCGTAGCAATCAGCCCCAGCATTTT. It specifies CATQRGYGRSNQPQHF.

CDR3 amino acids: CASSEVQTSTDTQYF. CDR3 bases: TGTGCCAGCAGTGAGGTGCAAACTAGCACAGATACGCAGTATTTT. The chain is built from TRBV25-1 and TRBJ2-3; D gene ambiguous. V shed 3 bases and J shed 0 bases, with 10 bases lying between them. Germline V gene sequence: CDR1 MGHDK, CDR2 SYGVNS. This CDR3 has 15 amino acids.

The CDR3 nucleotides read TGTGCCAGCAGCTTAGGAGACCCTGGCTACACCTTC. It translates to CASSLGDPGYTF. The V and J genes are TRBV7-8 and TRBJ1-2; no definite D call. CDR1 and CDR2 from the germline V gene are SGHVS and FQNEAQ. Between the trimmed V and J ends, which lost 1 base and 7 bases, there was a span of 7 bases. This CDR3 contains 12 residues.

CDR3 sequence reads: CASSSPMGFYNEQFF. CDR3 in DNA: TGTGCCAGCAGCTCCCCGATGGGGTTTTACAATGAGCAGTTCTTC. J is TRBJ2-1 and V is TRBV7-9; D gene ambiguous. V lost 4 bases and J 4 bases, leaving 14 bases between the germline ends. This CDR3 region has 15 residues. Germline CDR1 is SEHNR and CDR2 is FQNEAQ (reference sequence). The full variable domain, in which reference TRBV7-9 and TRBJ2-1 provide the parts outside the CDR3, is DTGVSQNPRHKITKRGQNVTFRCDPISEHNRLYWYRQTLGQGPEFLTYFQNEAQLEKSRLLSDRFSAERPKGSFSTLEIQRTEQGDSAMYLCASSSPMGFYNEQFFGPGTRLTVL.

This chain joins TRBV15 and TRBJ2-7, with 9 nucleotides matching TRBD1. V lost 5 bases to trimming and J lost 7 bases; unmatched junction nucleotides: 9. The CDR3 length is 14 residues. Germline V gene sequence: CDR1 LNHNV, CDR2 YYDKDF (reference sequence). CDR3 amino acids: CATSPGTGRWEQYF. The CDR3 DNA reads as TGTGCCACCAGCCCCGGGACAGGGCGGTGGGAGCAGTACTTC.

CDR3 amino acids: CASSLGLAGSGELFF. The CDR3 DNA sequence: TGTGCCAGCAGCCTGGGACTAGCGGGGTCCGGGGAGCTGTTTTTT. The rearrangement uses TRBV5-6 and TRBJ2-2, with 13 bases identical to TRBD2. V lost 4 bases and J lost 6; bases outside the gene matches: 3. Germline loops: CDR1 SGHDT, CDR2 YYEEEE. The CDR3 has 15 residues.

This sequence joins TRBV7-2 and TRBJ2-1; 9 nucleotides line up with TRBD2. J was trimmed by 5 bases and V by 5 bases; bases with no gene match: 10. CDR3 size: 16 residues. Per the germline V gene, CDR1 is SGHTA and CDR2 is FQGNSA. CDR3 protein: CASSPFGGGANNEQFF. The CDR3 nucleotides read TGTGCCAGCAGCCCCTTTGGCGGGGGGGCGAACAATGAGCAGTTCTTC. Filled out from reference TRBV7-2 and TRBJ2-1, the complete variable domain reads GAGVSQSPSNKVTEKGKDVELRCDPISGHTALYWYRQSLGQGLEFLIYFQGNSAPDKSGLPSDRFSAERTGGSVSTLTIQRTQQEDSAVYLCASSPFGGGANNEQFFGPGTRLTVL.

The chain employs TRBV9 and TRBJ2-5, with a possible D match to TRBD2 (5 bases). The V end lost 0 bases, the J end lost 4 bases, and 10 bases lay between the germline ends. CDR1 and CDR2 (germline): SGDLS, YYNGEE. The CDR3 is 14 residues long. DNA for the CDR3: TGTGCCAGCAGCGTAGGGGCTAGCCTAGAGACCCAGTACTTC. Protein: CASSVGASLETQYF.

The chain recombines TRBV4-1 with TRBJ1-2, with TRBD1 identical over 8 bases. This CDR3 region has 15 residues. Germline trimming cut 2 bases from V and 4 bases from J; bases unmatched to any gene: 6. CDR1 is MGHRA and CDR2 is YSYEKL in the germline V gene. CDR3 sequence: CASSQRTGLGYGYTF. The CDR3 coding sequence is TGCGCCAGCAGCCAACGGACAGGGCTCGGCTATGGCTACACCTTC.

This clone is medium-sized within its sample. The chain links TRBV7-7 to TRBJ1-1; no clear D. V was pared by 0 bases and J by 1 base, with 9 bases between. Germline V gene lookup returns CDR1 SSHAT and CDR2 FNYEAQ (reference sequence). This CDR3 has 15 residues. This CDR3 reads CASSLAWHANTEAFF. CDR3 DNA sequence: TGTGCCAGCAGCTTAGCTTGGCACGCGAACACTGAAGCTTTCTTT.

The chain joins TRBV5-1 to TRBJ2-1; 7 bases are shared with TRBD1. The ends lost 0 bases at V and 6 bases at J; junction bases unmatched: 6. From germline, CDR1 is SGHRS and CDR2 YFSETQ. This CDR3 contains 15 residues. The CDR3 protein is CASSLVGQVGNEQFF. CDR3 sequence (DNA): TGCGCCAGCAGCTTGGTTGGACAGGTAGGCAATGAGCAGTTCTTC.

This clone has only one observation. The rearrangement links TRBV4-1 to TRBJ2-3; the match to TRBD2 covers 10 bases. The V and J ends lost 2 bases and 5 bases, in that order; junction bases with no gene match: 7. Germline lookup yields CDR1 MGHRA and CDR2 YSYEKL. This CDR3 contains 16 residues. The CDR3 sequence is CASSQKLAGIGDTQYF. The DNA for the CDR3 is TGCGCCAGCAGCCAAAAACTAGCGGGGATTGGAGATACGCAGTATTTT.

This clone was detected once. V is TRBV30 and J is TRBJ2-7; 7 bases are a match to TRBD2. This CDR3 comprises 11 residues. The germline gives CDR1 GTSNPN, CDR2 SVGIG (reference sequence). After removal of 0 bases from V and 12 bases from J, the junction contained 5 bases not matched to a gene. The CDR3 spells CAWSVAGEGYF. The CDR3 nucleotides read TGTGCCTGGAGTGTCGCGGGGGAGGGGTACTTC.

The V gene is TRBV10-1, the J gene TRBJ2-7; D may be TRBD1 (5 bases). Deletions cut 6 bases from V and 0 bases from J, with 9 bases between. Germline CDR1 is WNHNN and CDR2 is SYGVQD (reference sequence). This CDR3 has 13 amino acids. The CDR3 nucleotides are TGCGCCAGCAGAAGCAGGGACTCCTACGAGCAGTACTTC. It specifies CASRSRDSYEQYF.

This chain joins TRBV14 and TRBJ1-5; D call uncertain. The V and J ends lost 0 bases and 0 bases respectively, with 0 bases between them. The V gene's germline CDR1 is SGHDN and CDR2 FVKESK. The CDR3 is made up of 13 amino acids. The CDR3 sequence: CASSQDSNQPQHF. The CDR3 DNA is TGTGCCAGCAGCCAAGATAGCAATCAGCCCCAGCATTTT.

This clone was observed a single time. This chain connects TRBV5-6 to TRBJ1-2; maybe TRBD1 (5 bases). In germline, CDR1 is SGHDT, CDR2 YYEEEE. Trimming stripped 5 bases from V and 4 bases from J, with 15 bases between. The length of the CDR3 is 14 residues. The CDR3 DNA is TGTGCCAGCAGTTGGAGGTTTGGGGGCTATGGCTACACCTTC. As protein: CASSWRFGGYGYTF.

The gene calls are TRBV5-4 and TRBJ2-5; D unclear. Germline-derived CDR1 and CDR2 are SGHNT and YYREEE (reference sequence). The V end was cut by 0 bases, the J end by 2 bases, with 5 bases between. The CDR3 loop spans 13 amino acids. The CDR3 bases are TGTGCCAGCAGCTTGGGACCGCAAGAGACCCAGTACTTC. Translating it yields CASSLGPQETQYF.

About this clone itself: One junction end disagrees with the germline gene, perhaps due to a read error. The gene calls are TRBV7-7 and TRBJ2-3, with TRBD2 matching 9 bases. Germline CDR1 reads SSHAT; CDR2 reads FNYEAQ (reference sequence). The CDR3 covers 15 residues. The CDR3 DNA reads as TGTGCTAGCAGCTTAATAGCGGGGGCCACAGATACGCAGTATTTT. Protein sequence: CASSLIAGATDTQYF.

The gene calls are TRBV29-1 and TRBJ2-7, with D tentatively TRBD2 (5 bases). Trimming stripped 3 bases from V and 4 bases from J, with 13 bases between. Germline CDR1 reads SQVTM; CDR2 reads ANQGSEA. This CDR3 has 13 amino acids. CDR3 sequence reads: CSVDGESGYEQYF. The CDR3 region has the DNA TGCAGCGTTGACGGGGAGAGTGGATACGAGCAGTACTTC.

This clone was recorded once. The chain employs TRBV7-6 and TRBJ1-1, with 11 bases matching TRBD1. Germline V gene data show CDR1 as SGHVS and CDR2 as FNYEAQ. V was pared by 5 bases and J by 5 bases, with 7 bases of the junction left unmatched. The CDR3 contains 15 residues. In nucleotides, the CDR3 is TGTGCCAGCAGCCCAGGACAGGGGGCAAGGACTGAAGCTTTCTTT. It translates to CASSPGQGARTEAFF.

The chain combines TRBV30 with TRBJ2-1; D possibly corresponds to TRBD2 (5 bases). Trimming cost V 2 bases and J 0 bases, with 11 bases left between them. Germline loops: CDR1 GTSNPN, CDR2 SVGIG (reference sequence). CDR3 length: 15 residues. CDR3 in amino acids: CAWSSTRSSYNEQFF. DNA of the CDR3: TGTGCCTGGAGTTCAACTAGAAGCTCCTACAATGAGCAGTTCTTC.

CDR3 amino acids: CASSQESGSWDTQYF. The CDR3 DNA reads as TGCGCCAGCAGCCAAGAGAGCGGGAGTTGGGATACGCAGTATTTT. The chain links TRBV4-3 to TRBJ2-3, with 8 positions matching TRBD2. The CDR3 covers 15 residues. Germline V gene sequence: CDR1 LGHNA, CDR2 YSLEER. V lost 0 bases and J lost 6; bases outside the gene matches: 5.

The chain employs TRBV14 and TRBJ2-5; 7 bases are shared with TRBD2. The CDR3 has 15 amino acids. Unmatched junction bases numbered 3, after V lost 1 base and J lost 1 base. Looked up from germline, CDR1 is SGHDN and CDR2 is FVKESK. The CDR3 loop reads CASSQGLAAQETQYF. In nucleotides, the CDR3 is TGTGCCAGCAGCCAAGGGCTAGCGGCCCAAGAGACCCAGTACTTC.

The chain links TRBV6-1 to TRBJ2-7; possibly TRBD2 for D (6 bases). V lost 7 bases and J lost 2, with 12 bases in between. Germline-derived CDR1 and CDR2 are MNHNS and SASEGT. The CDR3 length is 13 residues. The CDR3 region is CASTRAGTYEQYF. The CDR3 DNA is TGTGCCAGCACCAGAGCGGGTACCTACGAGCAGTACTTC.

V gene TRBV11-2 combines with J gene TRBJ2-5, with no clear D. V lost 5 bases to trimming and J lost 7 bases, with 11 bases between them. The CDR3 runs 12 residues. CDR1 SGHAT and CDR2 FQNNGV come from the germline V gene. As DNA, the CDR3 is TGTGCCAGCAGCCCCCGGACCCGGACCCAGTACTTC. Translation: CASSPRTRTQYF. The entire variable domain, with the rest obtained from reference TRBV11-2 and TRBJ2-5, is as follows: EAGVAQSPRYKIIEKRQSVAFWCNPISGHATLYWYQQILGQGPKLLIQFQNNGVVDDSQLPKDRFSAERLKGVDSTLKIQPAKLEDSAVYLCASSPRTRTQYFGPGTRLLVL.

The CDR3 loop reads CATSRGGQGTGELFF. The CDR3 region has the DNA TGTGCCACCAGCAGAGGGGGACAGGGGACCGGGGAGCTGTTTTTT. The J gene is TRBJ2-2, the V gene TRBV15; 10 bases are shared with TRBD1. This CDR3 is 15 amino acids long. Trimming removed 1 base from V and 5 bases from J; junction bases left unmatched: 1. Per germline, CDR1 LNHNV and CDR2 YYDKDF (reference sequence).